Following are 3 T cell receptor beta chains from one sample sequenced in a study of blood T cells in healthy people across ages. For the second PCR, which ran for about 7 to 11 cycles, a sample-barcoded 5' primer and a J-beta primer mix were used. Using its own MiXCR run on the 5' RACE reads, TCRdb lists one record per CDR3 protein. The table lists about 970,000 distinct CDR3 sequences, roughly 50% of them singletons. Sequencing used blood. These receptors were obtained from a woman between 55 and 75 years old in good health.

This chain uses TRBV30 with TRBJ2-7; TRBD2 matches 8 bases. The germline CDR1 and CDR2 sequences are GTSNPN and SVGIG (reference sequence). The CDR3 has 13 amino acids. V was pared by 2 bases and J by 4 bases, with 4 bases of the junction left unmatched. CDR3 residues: CAWSSSGSYEQYF. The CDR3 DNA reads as TGTGCCTGGAGTTCCAGCGGGAGTTACGAGCAGTACTTC.

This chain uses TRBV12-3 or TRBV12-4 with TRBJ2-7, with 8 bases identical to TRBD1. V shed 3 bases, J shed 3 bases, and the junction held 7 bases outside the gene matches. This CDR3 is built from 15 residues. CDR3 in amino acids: CASSFVGTGHYEQYF. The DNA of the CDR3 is TGTGCCAGCAGTTTCGTGGGGACAGGTCACTACGAGCAGTACTTC.

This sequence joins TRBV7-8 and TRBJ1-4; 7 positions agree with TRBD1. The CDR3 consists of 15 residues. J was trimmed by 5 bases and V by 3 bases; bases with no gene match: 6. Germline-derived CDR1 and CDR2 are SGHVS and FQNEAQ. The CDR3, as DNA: TGTGCCAGCAGCTTGAACAGGGGTCGGAATGAAAAACTGTTTTTT. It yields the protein CASSLNRGRNEKLFF.